The next 10 T cell receptor beta chains were all read from a single sample in a study of human T cells and chemical hapten exposure. TCRdb reprocessed the RACE reads with MiXCR, giving one entry per CDR3 protein. The data contain about 90,000 distinct CDR3 sequences, approximately 10% of them singletons. Stated time point: patch test 3, about 24 weeks after DPC sensitization. Treatment described: therapeutic diphenylcyclopropenone sensitization with weekly scalp DPC. Sequenced material: whole blood, taken in connection with sensitization to the hapten diphenylcyclopropenone (DPC). These receptors came from a woman in her thirties with alopecia areata. Some clones in this sample may be carry-over from other donors' samples.

This clonotype was picked up many times. The genes are TRBV30 and TRBJ2-1, with a weak D call TRBD2 (6 bases). Germline values: CDR1 GTSNPN, CDR2 SVGIG (reference sequence). The ends were cut back, 0 bases at V and 6 bases at J, with 18 bases in the middle. This CDR3 has 16 residues. The CDR3 DNA reads TGTGCCTGGAGTGTAATGGGGGACTCGGGCCGCAATGAGCAGTTCTTC. It codes for CAWSVMGDSGRNEQFF. The entire variable domain, with the rest obtained from reference TRBV30 and TRBJ2-1, is as follows: SQTIHQWPATLVQPVGSPLSLECTVEGTSNPNLYWYRQAAGRGLQLLFYSVGIGQISSEVPQNLSASRPQDRQFILSSKKLLLSDSGFYLCAWSVMGDSGRNEQFFGPGTRLTVL.

This clonotype was detected a few times. This chain uses TRBV11-3 with TRBJ2-7; 9 bases line up with TRBD1. J was trimmed by 3 bases and V by 3 bases; bases with no gene match: 6. CDR3 size: 15 residues. Germline V lookup: CDR1 SGHNT, CDR2 YENEEA. CDR3 sequence: CASSFRTGAIYEQYF. CDR3 bases: TGTGCCAGCAGCTTCCGGACAGGGGCAATCTACGAGCAGTACTTC.

The V gene is TRBV29-1, the J gene TRBJ1-1; D is unclear. Trimming took off 3 bases at V and 2 bases at J, with 4 bases between the two ends. CDR3 length: 11 amino acids. Per the germline V gene, CDR1 is SQVTM and CDR2 is ANQGSEA. CDR3 DNA: TGCAGCGTTGAGGCTAACACTGAAGCTTTCTTT. It translates to CSVEANTEAFF.

V is TRBV18 and J is TRBJ1-2; D is undetermined. Germline values: CDR1 KGHSH, CDR2 LQKENI. V was cut by 4 bases and J by 6 bases, with 18 bases left in between. The CDR3 extends over 15 amino acids. The CDR3 loop is CASSLQARPPHGYTF. CDR3 nucleotide sequence: TGTGCCAGCTCACTCCAGGCTCGACCTCCTCATGGCTACACCTTC. Using reference TRBV18 and TRBJ1-2 for the parts outside the CDR3, the full variable domain is NAGVMQNPRHLVRRRGQEARLRCSPMKGHSHVYWYRQLPEEGLKFMVYLQKENIIDESGMPKERFSAEFPKEGPSILRIQQVVRGDSAAYFCASSLQARPPHGYTFGSGTRLTVV.

This clonotype was counted only a few times. The V and J genes are TRBV4-2 and TRBJ2-7; tentatively, D is TRBD2 (6 bases). Between the trimmed V and J ends, which lost 3 bases and 3 bases, there was a span of 12 bases. This CDR3 is built from 14 residues. Germline lookup yields CDR1 LGHNA and CDR2 YNFKEQ. CDR3 amino acids: CASSHRGKDYEQYF. In DNA form, the CDR3 reads TGTGCCAGCAGCCACCGCGGGAAGGACTACGAGCAGTACTTC.

This clonotype was counted many times. The chain has TRBV6-2 or TRBV6-3 and TRBJ1-1, with no clear D. V lost 7 bases and J lost 8, with 17 bases in between. The CDR3 runs to 13 residues. Per germline, CDR1 MNHEY and CDR2 SVGEGT. The CDR3, as DNA: TGTGCCAGCACCGCCTTCCTCCTGGGGGAAGCTTTCTTT. This sequence encodes CASTAFLLGEAFF.

This clonotype came up a few times. This chain connects TRBV6-2 or TRBV6-3 to TRBJ1-1; possibly TRBD1 for D (6 bases). Trimming took 6 bases from V and 4 from J, leaving 12 bases between them. Germline CDR1 reads MNHEY; CDR2 reads SVGEGT. The length of the CDR3 is 13 residues. The CDR3 spells CASRAQGGTEAFF. In nucleotides, the CDR3 is TGTGCCAGCAGGGCACAGGGAGGCACTGAAGCTTTCTTT.

J is TRBJ1-5 and V is TRBV7-2, with D perhaps matching TRBD1 (5 bases). This CDR3 is 17 amino acids long. Germline CDR1 and CDR2: SGHTA and FQGNSA. The V end was cut by 7 bases, the J end by 3 bases, with 22 bases between. The CDR3 loop is CASTLTGVGVINQPQHF. The CDR3 DNA reads TGTGCCAGCACCCTAACCGGGGTAGGGGTTATCAATCAGCCCCAGCATTTT.

This clonotype was counted only a few times. The chain couples TRBV18 to TRBJ1-1; a possible D gene is TRBD1 (5 bases). The CDR3 consists of 15 residues. Germline CDR1 KGHSH, CDR2 LQKENI. Trimming took 0 bases from V and 0 from J, leaving 8 bases between them. CDR3 nucleotides: TGTGCCAGCTCACCACCCGGGACTGTGAACACTGAAGCTTTCTTT. It is translated as CASSPPGTVNTEAFF.

This clonotype was picked up a small number of times. This chain uses TRBV7-6 with TRBJ2-5; tentatively, D is TRBD2 (5 bases). There are 14 residues in the CDR3. Trimming left V 4 bases short and J 4 bases short, with 13 bases between. In germline, CDR1 is SGHVS, CDR2 FNYEAQ. CDR3 DNA sequence: TGTGCCAGCAGCTATAGCGCGGGTTTAGAGACCCAGTACTTC. This sequence encodes CASSYSAGLETQYF.